This record concerns one T cell receptor beta chain sequence. Antigen specificity is unknown. This entry comes from a study of brain T cells in children with intractable seizures. Study findings and constraints: Pre- and post-surgery blood differed in depth, so pre-surgery absences may be undersampling.

Per the germline V gene, CDR1 is LNHDA and CDR2 is SQIVND (reference sequence). The V end was cut by 0 bases, the J end by 2 bases, with 15 bases between. The CDR3 is made up of 17 amino acids. Profiling relied on immunoSEQ multiplex PCR, and the TCRdb table lists in-frame clones only, not all of them. The sample includes 88,000 or so clones, under 95% of them seen just once. Only cases whose brain tissue showed the highest T cell transcript signatures were sequenced. The sample was peripheral blood, taken at surgery. This sequence originates from a girl aged 2 to 9 with Rasmussen encephalitis and intractable seizures. The chain carries TRBV19 and TRBJ2-3; D gene unclear. The CDR3 is CASSIDRAERPTDTQYF. The CDR3 nucleotides read TGTGCCAGTAGTATAGATCGGGCGGAGCGCCCCACAGATACGCAGTATTTT.